The 3 T cell receptor beta chains given below trace back to one sample, sequenced in a study of regulatory T cells in long-lasting Graves disease. Library construction for TCR beta used iRepertoire HTBI primers and Arm-PCR of CDR3 regions. Each CDR3 protein is one row after TCRdb ran MiXCR on the multiplex PCR reads. In the table there are some 460,000 distinct CDR3 sequences, 15% to 20% of which are singletons. Time point denoted: newly diagnosed GD, antithyroid drugs for less than 3 months. From RNA extracted from PBMCs, the TCR library was made. The sample was also reused in another study, on T cells in Graves' hyperthyroidism and ophthalmopathy.

The specimen was peripheral blood mononuclear cells (PBMCs), collected at new diagnosis, from a patient treated with antithyroid drugs. These receptors came from a man in his forties with Graves disease.

The chain uses TRBV7-9 and TRBJ1-1; possible D gene TRBD1, 6 bases. V dropped 5 bases and J dropped 8 bases, with 15 bases sitting between them. This CDR3 is 13 amino acids long. Germline V gene data show CDR1 as SEHNR and CDR2 as FQNEAQ (reference sequence). The CDR3 DNA reads as TGTGCCAGCAGCACCCGACAGGAGACAGAAGCTTTCTTT. Protein sequence: CASSTRQETEAFF.

This clonotype was counted many times. V gene TRBV3-1 combines with J gene TRBJ2-2; maybe TRBD1 (7 bases). The CDR3 extends over 15 amino acids. V was clipped by 4 bases and J by 4 bases, with 13 bases between them. Germline values: CDR1 LGHDT, CDR2 YNNKEL (reference sequence). CDR3 sequence: CASSPRQGGTGELFF. DNA of the CDR3: TGTGCCAGCAGCCCTCGACAGGGAGGCACCGGGGAGCTGTTTTTT.

This clonotype has ten or more counts. The chain is built from TRBV13 and TRBJ1-1; no reliable D call. V was clipped by 5 bases and J by 3 bases, with 10 bases between them. CDR3 length equals 13 residues. Germline assignment: CDR1 PRHDT and CDR2 FYEKMQ (reference sequence). The CDR3 loop is CASSVDIHTEAFF. In DNA, the CDR3 is TGTGCCAGCAGCGTCGACATCCACACTGAAGCTTTCTTT.